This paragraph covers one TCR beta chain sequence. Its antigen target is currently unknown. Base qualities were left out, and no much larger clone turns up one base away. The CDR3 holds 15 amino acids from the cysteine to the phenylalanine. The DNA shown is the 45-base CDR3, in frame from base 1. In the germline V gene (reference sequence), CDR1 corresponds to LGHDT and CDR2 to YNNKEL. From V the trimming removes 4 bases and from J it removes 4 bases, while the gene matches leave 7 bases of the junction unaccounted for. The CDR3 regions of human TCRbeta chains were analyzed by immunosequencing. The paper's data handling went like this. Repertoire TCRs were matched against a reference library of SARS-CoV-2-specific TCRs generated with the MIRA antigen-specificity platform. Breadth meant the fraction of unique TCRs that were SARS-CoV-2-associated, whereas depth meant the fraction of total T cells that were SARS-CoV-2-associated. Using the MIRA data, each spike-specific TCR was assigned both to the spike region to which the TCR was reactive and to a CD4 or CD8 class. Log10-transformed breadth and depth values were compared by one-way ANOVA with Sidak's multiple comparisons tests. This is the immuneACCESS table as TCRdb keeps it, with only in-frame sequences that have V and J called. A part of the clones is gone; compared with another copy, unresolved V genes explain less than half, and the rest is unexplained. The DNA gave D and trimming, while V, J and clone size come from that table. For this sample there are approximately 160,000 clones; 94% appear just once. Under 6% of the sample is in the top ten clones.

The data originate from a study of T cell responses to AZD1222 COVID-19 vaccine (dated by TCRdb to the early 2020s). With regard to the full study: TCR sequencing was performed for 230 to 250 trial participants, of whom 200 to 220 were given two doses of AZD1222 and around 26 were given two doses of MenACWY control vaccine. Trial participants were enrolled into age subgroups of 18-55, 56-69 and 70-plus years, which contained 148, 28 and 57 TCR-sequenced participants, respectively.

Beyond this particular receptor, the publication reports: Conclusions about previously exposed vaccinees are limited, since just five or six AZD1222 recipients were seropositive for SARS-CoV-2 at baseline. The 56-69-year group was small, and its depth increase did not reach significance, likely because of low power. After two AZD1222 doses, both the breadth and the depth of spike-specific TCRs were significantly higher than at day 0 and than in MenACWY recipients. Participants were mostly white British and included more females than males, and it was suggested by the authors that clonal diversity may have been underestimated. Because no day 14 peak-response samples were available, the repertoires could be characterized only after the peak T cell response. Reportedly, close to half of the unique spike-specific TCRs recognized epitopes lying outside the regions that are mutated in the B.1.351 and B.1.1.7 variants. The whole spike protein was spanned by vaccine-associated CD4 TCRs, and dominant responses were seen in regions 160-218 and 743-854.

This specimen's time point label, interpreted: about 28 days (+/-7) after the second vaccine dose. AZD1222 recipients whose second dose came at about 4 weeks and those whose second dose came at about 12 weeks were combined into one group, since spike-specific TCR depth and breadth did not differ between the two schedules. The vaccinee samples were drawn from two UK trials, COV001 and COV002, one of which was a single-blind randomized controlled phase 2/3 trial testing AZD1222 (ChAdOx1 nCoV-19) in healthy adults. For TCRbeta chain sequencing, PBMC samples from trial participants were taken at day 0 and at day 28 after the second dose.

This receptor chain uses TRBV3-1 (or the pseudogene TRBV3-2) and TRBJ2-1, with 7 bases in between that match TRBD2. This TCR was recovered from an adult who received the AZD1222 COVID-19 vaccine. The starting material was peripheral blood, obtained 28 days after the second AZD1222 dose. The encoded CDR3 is CASSRLAEIYNEQFF. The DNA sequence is TGTGCCAGCAGCCGCCTAGCGGAGATATACAATGAGCAGTTCTTC.